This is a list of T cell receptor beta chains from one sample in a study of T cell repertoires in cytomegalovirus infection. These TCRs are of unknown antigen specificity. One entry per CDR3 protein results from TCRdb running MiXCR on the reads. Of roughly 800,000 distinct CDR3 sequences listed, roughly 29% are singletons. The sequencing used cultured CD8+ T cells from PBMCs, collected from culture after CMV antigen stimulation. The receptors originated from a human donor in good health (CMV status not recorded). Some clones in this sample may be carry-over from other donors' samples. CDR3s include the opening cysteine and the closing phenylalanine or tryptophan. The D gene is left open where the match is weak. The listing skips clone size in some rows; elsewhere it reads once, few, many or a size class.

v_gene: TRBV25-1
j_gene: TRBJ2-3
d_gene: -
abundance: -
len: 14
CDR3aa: CASSEDSLGDTQYF
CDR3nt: TGTGCCAGCAGTGAGGACAGTCTTGGGGATACGCAGTATTTT

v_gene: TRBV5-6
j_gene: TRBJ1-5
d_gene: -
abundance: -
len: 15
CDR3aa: CASSLGWGGNQPQHF
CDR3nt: TGTGCCAGCAGCTTGGGGTGGGGCGGCAATCAGCCCCAGCATTTT

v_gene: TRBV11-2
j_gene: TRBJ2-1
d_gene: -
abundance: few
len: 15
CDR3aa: CASSPRPGQYNEQFF
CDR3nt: TGTGCCAGCAGCCCGAGGCCTGGACAGTACAATGAGCAGTTCTTC

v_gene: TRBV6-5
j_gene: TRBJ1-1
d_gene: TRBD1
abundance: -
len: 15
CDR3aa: CASSVFTGAQTEAFF
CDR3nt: TGTGCCAGCAGTGTTTTCACAGGGGCGCAGACTGAAGCTTTCTTT

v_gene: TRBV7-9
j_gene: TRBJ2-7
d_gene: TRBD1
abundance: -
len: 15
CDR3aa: CASSLVGTVSYEQYF
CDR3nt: TGTGCCAGCAGCTTAGTCGGGACAGTCTCCTACGAGCAGTACTTC

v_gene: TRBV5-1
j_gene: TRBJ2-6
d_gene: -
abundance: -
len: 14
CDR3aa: CASSLEGTHNVLTF
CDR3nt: TGCGCCAGCAGCCTCGAGGGTACCCACAACGTCCTGACTTTC

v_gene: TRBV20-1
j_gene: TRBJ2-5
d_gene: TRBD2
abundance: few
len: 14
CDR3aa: CSARLAGPGETQYF
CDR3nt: TGCAGTGCTAGATTAGCGGGGCCGGGGGAGACCCAGTACTTC

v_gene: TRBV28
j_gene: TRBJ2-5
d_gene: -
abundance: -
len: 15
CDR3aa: CASSLKAGGRETQYF
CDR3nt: TGTGCCAGCAGTTTAAAGGCAGGCGGGCGAGAGACCCAGTACTTC

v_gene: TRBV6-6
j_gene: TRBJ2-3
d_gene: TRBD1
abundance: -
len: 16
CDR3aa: CASSSILQGGTDTQYF
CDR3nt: TGTGCCAGCAGTTCTATATTACAGGGGGGCACAGATACGCAGTATTTT

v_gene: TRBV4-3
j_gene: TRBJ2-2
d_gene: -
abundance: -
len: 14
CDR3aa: CASSQDRDSGELFF
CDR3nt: TGCGCCAGCAGCCAAGATCGGGATTCGGGGGAGCTGTTTTTT

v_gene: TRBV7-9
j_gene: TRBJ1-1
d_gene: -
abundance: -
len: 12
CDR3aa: CASTSPGGEAFF
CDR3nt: TGTGCCAGCACCTCCCCGGGGGGTGAAGCTTTCTTT

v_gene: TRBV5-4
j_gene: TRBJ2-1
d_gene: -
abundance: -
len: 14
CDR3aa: CASSLKDGWNEQFF
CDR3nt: TGTGCCAGCAGCTTGAAGGACGGCTGGAATGAGCAGTTCTTC

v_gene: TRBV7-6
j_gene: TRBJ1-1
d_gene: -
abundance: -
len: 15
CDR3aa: CASIDGRNMNTEAFF
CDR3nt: TGTGCCAGCATTGACGGGAGAAACATGAACACTGAAGCTTTCTTT